This T cell receptor beta chain is from a study of blood T cell repertoires in COVID-19. In the study overall: Samples representing acute and convalescent COVID-19 were sourced from the United States, Italy and Spain. T cells, B-cell-depleted T cells, or PBMCs supplied cDNA or gDNA.

This clone has a handful of counts. Trimming stripped 0 bases from V and 7 bases from J, with 5 bases between. Germline lookup yields CDR1 SGHRS and CDR2 YFSETQ. The CDR3 covers 13 residues. TCRdb's copy holds only in-frame clones and misses some; the assay was immunoSEQ multiplex PCR. The data contain roughly 120,000 clones, about 92% of them singletons. This TCR came from a man between 50 and 59 years old with active COVID-19. This rearrangement joins TRBV5-1 to TRBJ1-6; unclear D gene. Sample: peripheral blood. The CDR3 loop is CASSLDRNSPLHF. The DNA of the CDR3 is TGCGCCAGCAGCTTGGACAGAAATTCACCCCTCCACTTT.